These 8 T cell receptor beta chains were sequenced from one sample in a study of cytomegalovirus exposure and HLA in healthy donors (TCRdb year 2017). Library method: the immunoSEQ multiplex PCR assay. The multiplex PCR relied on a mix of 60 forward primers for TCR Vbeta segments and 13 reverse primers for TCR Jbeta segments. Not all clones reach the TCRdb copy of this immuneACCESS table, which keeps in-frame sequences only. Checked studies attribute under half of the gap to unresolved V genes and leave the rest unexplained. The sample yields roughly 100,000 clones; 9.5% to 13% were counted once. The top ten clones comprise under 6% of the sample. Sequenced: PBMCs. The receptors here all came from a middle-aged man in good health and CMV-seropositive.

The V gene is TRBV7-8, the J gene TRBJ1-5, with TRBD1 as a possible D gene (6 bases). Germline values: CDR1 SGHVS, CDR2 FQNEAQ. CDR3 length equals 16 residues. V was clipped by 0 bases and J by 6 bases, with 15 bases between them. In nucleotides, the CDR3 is TGTGCCAGCAGCTTAGCGGGTCCAGGGGCAGGTCAGCCCCAGCATTTT. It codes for CASSLAGPGAGQPQHF.

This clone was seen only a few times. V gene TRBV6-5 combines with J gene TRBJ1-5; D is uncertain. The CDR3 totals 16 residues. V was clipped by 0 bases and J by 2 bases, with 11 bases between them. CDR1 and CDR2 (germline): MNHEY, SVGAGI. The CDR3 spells CASSYSSTTGNQPQHF. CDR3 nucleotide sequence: TGTGCCAGCAGTTACTCGAGTACCACGGGCAATCAGCCCCAGCATTTT.

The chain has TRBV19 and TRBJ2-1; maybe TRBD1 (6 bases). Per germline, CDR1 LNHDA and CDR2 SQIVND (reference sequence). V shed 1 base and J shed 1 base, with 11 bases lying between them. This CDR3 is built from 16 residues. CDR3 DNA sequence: TGTGCCAGTAGTATAGTAGGCAGGGGTTCCTACAATGAGCAGTTCTTC. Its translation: CASSIVGRGSYNEQFF. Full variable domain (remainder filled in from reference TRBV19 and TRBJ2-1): DGGITQSPKYLFRKEGQNVTLSCEQNLNHDAMYWYRQDPGQGLRLIYYSQIVNDFQKGDIAEGYSVSREKKESFPLTVTSAQKNPTAFYLCASSIVGRGSYNEQFFGPGTRLTVL.

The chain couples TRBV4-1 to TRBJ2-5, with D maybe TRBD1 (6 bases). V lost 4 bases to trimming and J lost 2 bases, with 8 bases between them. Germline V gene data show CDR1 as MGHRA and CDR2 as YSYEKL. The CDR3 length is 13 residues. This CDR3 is CASSRGPQETQYF. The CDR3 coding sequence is TGCGCCAGCAGCCGGGGGCCTCAAGAGACCCAGTACTTC.

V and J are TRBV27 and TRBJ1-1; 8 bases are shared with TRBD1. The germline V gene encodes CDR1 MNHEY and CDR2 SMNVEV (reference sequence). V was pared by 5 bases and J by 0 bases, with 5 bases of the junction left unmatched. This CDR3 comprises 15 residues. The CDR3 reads CASSETGGMNTEAFF. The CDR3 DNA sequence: TGTGCCAGCAGTGAAACAGGGGGAATGAACACTGAAGCTTTCTTT.

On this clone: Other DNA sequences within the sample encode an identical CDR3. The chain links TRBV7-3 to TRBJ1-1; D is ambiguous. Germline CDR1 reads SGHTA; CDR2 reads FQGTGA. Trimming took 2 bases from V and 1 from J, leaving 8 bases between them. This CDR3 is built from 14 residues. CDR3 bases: TGTGCCAGCAGCTTATCAGCAGGGAACACTGAAGCTTTCTTT. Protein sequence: CASSLSAGNTEAFF.

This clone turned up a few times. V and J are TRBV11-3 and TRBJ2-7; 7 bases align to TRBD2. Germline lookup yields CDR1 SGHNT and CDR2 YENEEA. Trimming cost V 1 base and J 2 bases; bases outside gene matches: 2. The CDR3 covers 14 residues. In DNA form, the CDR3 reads TGTGCCAGCAGCTTAGCAAGCGGGGCCTACGAGCAGTACTTC. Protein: CASSLASGAYEQYF.

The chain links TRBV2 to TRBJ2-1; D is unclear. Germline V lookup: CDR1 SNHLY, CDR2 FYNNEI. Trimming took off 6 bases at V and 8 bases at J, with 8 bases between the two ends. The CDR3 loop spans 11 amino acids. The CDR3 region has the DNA TGTGCCAGCAGCGGGTGGGATGAGCAGTTCTTC. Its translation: CASSGWDEQFF.